This is a list of T cell receptor beta chains from one sample in a study of blood T cell repertoires in COVID-19. Here immunoSEQ multiplex PCR was the method, and the copy in TCRdb shows in-frame clones only, minus some. The sample carries a few hundred thousand clones, roughly 90% recorded once. The sequenced material came from peripheral blood. The receptors originated from a man between 18 and 29 years old with COVID-19, enrolled during active disease. CDR3s include the opening cysteine and the closing phenylalanine or tryptophan. D genes are given only for firm matches. Where a row states a size, it is once, few, many or the class of an expanded clone; other rows omit it.

v_call: TRBV19; d_call: NA; clone_size: few; cdr3_length: 13; j_call: TRBJ2-7; cdr3_aa: CASRATGKYEQYF; cdr3_nt: TGTGCCAGTAGGGCGACAGGAAAATACGAGCAGTACTTC
v_call: TRBV27; d_call: NA; clone_size: NA; cdr3_length: 16; j_call: TRBJ1-1; cdr3_aa: CASSPKGSGYNTEAFF; cdr3_nt: TGTGCCAGCAGTCCCAAAGGGTCGGGGTATAACACTGAAGCTTTCTTT
v_call: TRBV30; d_call: TRBD1; clone_size: NA; cdr3_length: 14; j_call: TRBJ2-5; cdr3_aa: CAWSRTGGEETQYF; cdr3_nt: TGTGCCTGGAGTCGGACAGGGGGCGAAGAGACCCAGTACTTC
v_call: TRBV7-6; d_call: NA; clone_size: NA; cdr3_length: 16; j_call: TRBJ1-1; cdr3_aa: CASSPNRAETNTEAFF; cdr3_nt: TGTGCCAGCAGCCCCAACAGGGCCGAAACGAACACTGAAGCTTTCTTT
v_call: TRBV10-3; d_call: TRBD1; clone_size: NA; cdr3_length: 13; j_call: TRBJ1-2; cdr3_aa: CAIMGTGFDGYTF; cdr3_nt: TGTGCCATCATGGGGACAGGGTTTGATGGCTACACCTTC
v_call: TRBV3-1/TRBV3-2; d_call: TRBD2; clone_size: NA; cdr3_length: 14; j_call: TRBJ2-5; cdr3_aa: CASSPFSGGETQYF; cdr3_nt: TGTGCCAGCAGCCCCTTTAGCGGGGGTGAGACCCAGTACTTC
v_call: TRBV12-3/TRBV12-4; d_call: NA; clone_size: NA; cdr3_length: 13; j_call: TRBJ1-1; cdr3_aa: CASRVPGIGRAFF; cdr3_nt: TGTGCCAGCAGGGTACCAGGGATTGGTCGAGCTTTCTTT
v_call: TRBV7-2; d_call: TRBD2; clone_size: once; cdr3_length: 19; j_call: TRBJ2-1; cdr3_aa: CASSLVVRLAGGPYNEQFF; cdr3_nt: TGTGCCAGCAGCTTAGTAGTTCGACTAGCGGGGGGTCCCTACAATGAGCAGTTCTTC
v_call: TRBV7-3; d_call: NA; clone_size: NA; cdr3_length: 15; j_call: TRBJ2-3; cdr3_aa: CASSLGQFLTDTQYF; cdr3_nt: TGTGCCAGCAGCTTAGGCCAGTTCCTCACAGATACGCAGTATTTT
v_call: TRBV5-1; d_call: NA; clone_size: NA; cdr3_length: 13; j_call: TRBJ2-1; cdr3_aa: CASSLTRENEQFF; cdr3_nt: TGCGCCAGCAGCTTGACTAGAGAAAATGAGCAGTTCTTC
v_call: TRBV7-7; d_call: TRBD1; clone_size: NA; cdr3_length: 14; j_call: TRBJ1-2; cdr3_aa: CASSQWTGEDGYTF; cdr3_nt: TGTGCCAGCAGCCAATGGACAGGGGAGGATGGCTACACCTTC
v_call: TRBV4-1; d_call: TRBD2; clone_size: NA; cdr3_length: 17; j_call: TRBJ2-3; cdr3_aa: CASSQEPGLAGVDTQYF; cdr3_nt: TGCGCCAGCAGCCAAGAACCGGGACTAGCGGGAGTAGATACGCAGTATTTT
v_call: TRBV7-9; d_call: NA; clone_size: NA; cdr3_length: 15; j_call: TRBJ1-6; cdr3_aa: CASSPRDGDNSPLHF; cdr3_nt: TGTGCCAGCAGCCCGAGAGACGGGGATAATTCACCCCTCCACTTT
v_call: TRBV27; d_call: NA; clone_size: NA; cdr3_length: 14; j_call: TRBJ2-3; cdr3_aa: CASRRQPSTDTQYF; cdr3_nt: TGTGCCAGCAGGCGGCAACCAAGCACAGATACGCAGTATTTT
v_call: TRBV29-1; d_call: NA; clone_size: NA; cdr3_length: 14; j_call: TRBJ2-1; cdr3_aa: CSVALVSLLGEQFF; cdr3_nt: TGCAGCGTTGCTTTAGTTTCCCTCCTCGGTGAGCAGTTCTTC
v_call: TRBV6-5; d_call: NA; clone_size: NA; cdr3_length: 13; j_call: TRBJ1-1; cdr3_aa: CASSYSANTEAFF; cdr3_nt: TGTGCCAGCAGTTACTCAGCGAACACTGAAGCTTTCTTT
v_call: TRBV27; d_call: TRBD2; clone_size: NA; cdr3_length: 16; j_call: TRBJ2-3; cdr3_aa: CASSFIERGGSDTQYF; cdr3_nt: TGTGCCAGCAGTTTTATCGAGCGGGGGGGTTCAGATACGCAGTATTTT
v_call: TRBV3-1/TRBV3-2; d_call: TRBD2; clone_size: few; cdr3_length: 15; j_call: TRBJ2-1; cdr3_aa: CASSLSGTIPNEQFF; cdr3_nt: TGTGCCAGCAGCCTCTCCGGGACTATCCCTAATGAGCAGTTCTTC
v_call: TRBV11-3; d_call: TRBD2; clone_size: NA; cdr3_length: 13; j_call: TRBJ2-7; cdr3_aa: CASSPGLANEQYF; cdr3_nt: TGTGCCAGCAGCCCGGGACTAGCAAACGAGCAGTACTTC
v_call: TRBV5-1; d_call: NA; clone_size: NA; cdr3_length: 14; j_call: TRBJ1-1; cdr3_aa: CASSQATANTEAFF; cdr3_nt: TGCGCCAGCAGCCAGGCTACAGCAAACACTGAAGCTTTCTTT
v_call: TRBV11-2; d_call: TRBD1; clone_size: NA; cdr3_length: 16; j_call: TRBJ1-1; cdr3_aa: CASSLWRGQKNTEAFF; cdr3_nt: TGTGCCAGCAGCTTATGGAGGGGGCAGAAGAACACTGAAGCTTTCTTT
v_call: TRBV12-3/TRBV12-4; d_call: NA; clone_size: NA; cdr3_length: 13; j_call: TRBJ1-5; cdr3_aa: CASSGQFNQPQHF; cdr3_nt: TGTGCCAGCAGTGGACAGTTCAATCAGCCCCAGCATTTT
v_call: TRBV7-9; d_call: NA; clone_size: few; cdr3_length: 13; j_call: TRBJ1-2; cdr3_aa: CASSPDTNYGYTF; cdr3_nt: TGTGCCAGCAGCCCCGACACCAACTATGGCTACACCTTC
v_call: TRBV12-5; d_call: NA; clone_size: NA; cdr3_length: 11; j_call: TRBJ2-1; cdr3_aa: CASGTNVEQFF; cdr3_nt: TGTGCTAGTGGAACTAACGTTGAGCAGTTCTTC
v_call: TRBV5-1; d_call: NA; clone_size: NA; cdr3_length: 15; j_call: TRBJ2-2; cdr3_aa: CASSLDRQITGELFF; cdr3_nt: TGCGCCAGCAGCTTGGACCGACAGATAACCGGGGAGCTGTTTTTT
v_call: TRBV7-9; d_call: NA; clone_size: NA; cdr3_length: 14; j_call: TRBJ1-3; cdr3_aa: CASDQVLSGNTIYF; cdr3_nt: TGTGCCAGCGACCAGGTCCTCTCTGGAAACACCATATATTTT
v_call: TRBV9; d_call: TRBD1; clone_size: NA; cdr3_length: 16; j_call: TRBJ1-2; cdr3_aa: CASSVSGQQGDGGYTF; cdr3_nt: TGTGCCAGCAGCGTATCGGGACAACAGGGGGACGGTGGCTACACCTTC
v_call: TRBV5-1; d_call: TRBD2; clone_size: NA; cdr3_length: 14; j_call: TRBJ2-7; cdr3_aa: CASSLASGPYEQYF; cdr3_nt: TGCGCCAGCAGCTTGGCTAGCGGCCCCTACGAGCAGTACTTC
v_call: TRBV27; d_call: NA; clone_size: NA; cdr3_length: 15; j_call: TRBJ1-5; cdr3_aa: CASKLSRGTNQPQHF; cdr3_nt: TGTGCCAGTAAGCTATCCAGGGGTACCAATCAGCCCCAGCATTTT
v_call: TRBV15; d_call: TRBD1; clone_size: once; cdr3_length: 15; j_call: TRBJ2-7; cdr3_aa: CATSRDPQGAHEQYF; cdr3_nt: TGTGCCACCAGCAGAGATCCGCAGGGGGCCCACGAGCAGTACTTC
v_call: TRBV10-2; d_call: TRBD1; clone_size: NA; cdr3_length: 12; j_call: TRBJ1-5; cdr3_aa: CASRDRDQPQHF; cdr3_nt: TGCGCCAGCCGGGACAGGGATCAGCCCCAGCATTTT
v_call: TRBV6-5; d_call: TRBD1; clone_size: few; cdr3_length: 14; j_call: TRBJ2-3; cdr3_aa: CASSPRTGTDTQYF; cdr3_nt: TGTGCCAGCAGCCCCCGGACAGGGACAGATACGCAGTATTTT
v_call: TRBV23-1; d_call: NA; clone_size: NA; cdr3_length: 10; j_call: TRBJ1-1; cdr3_aa: CASSSLYAFF; cdr3_nt: TGCGCCAGCAGCTCCCTTTATGCTTTCTTT
v_call: TRBV7-9; d_call: NA; clone_size: once; cdr3_length: 16; j_call: TRBJ1-5; cdr3_aa: CASSLVLGPGGQPQHF; cdr3_nt: TGTGCCAGCAGCTTAGTGTTGGGTCCAGGAGGGCAGCCCCAGCATTTT
v_call: TRBV12-5; d_call: NA; clone_size: NA; cdr3_length: 13; j_call: TRBJ2-5; cdr3_aa: CASGSSLQETQYF; cdr3_nt: TGTGCTAGTGGTTCGAGCCTCCAAGAGACCCAGTACTTC
v_call: TRBV13; d_call: NA; clone_size: NA; cdr3_length: 14; j_call: TRBJ2-3; cdr3_aa: CASSERATRDTQYF; cdr3_nt: TGTGCCAGCAGCGAAAGAGCGACGAGAGATACGCAGTATTTT
v_call: TRBV18; d_call: NA; clone_size: NA; cdr3_length: 13; j_call: TRBJ1-4; cdr3_aa: CASSPAGDEKLFF; cdr3_nt: TGTGCCAGCTCACCAGCGGGGGATGAAAAACTGTTTTTT
v_call: TRBV6-5; d_call: TRBD1; clone_size: NA; cdr3_length: 15; j_call: TRBJ1-3; cdr3_aa: CASMWDRESGNTIYF; cdr3_nt: TGTGCCAGCATGTGGGACAGAGAATCTGGAAACACCATATATTTT
v_call: TRBV7-9; d_call: NA; clone_size: NA; cdr3_length: 14; j_call: TRBJ1-1; cdr3_aa: CASSLQGANTEAFF; cdr3_nt: TGTGCCAGCAGCTTACAGGGTGCGAACACTGAAGCTTTCTTT
v_call: TRBV30; d_call: NA; clone_size: NA; cdr3_length: 12; j_call: TRBJ1-1; cdr3_aa: CACRTENTEAFF; cdr3_nt: TGTGCCTGTAGGACAGAGAACACTGAAGCTTTCTTT
v_call: TRBV5-8; d_call: TRBD2; clone_size: NA; cdr3_length: 14; j_call: TRBJ2-2; cdr3_aa: CASSPVVAGRELFF; cdr3_nt: TGTGCCAGCAGCCCAGTGGTAGCGGGACGGGAGCTGTTTTTT
v_call: TRBV29-1; d_call: TRBD1; clone_size: NA; cdr3_length: 12; j_call: TRBJ2-7; cdr3_aa: CSVEQGAYEQYF; cdr3_nt: TGCAGCGTTGAGCAGGGGGCGTACGAGCAGTACTTC
v_call: TRBV2; d_call: NA; clone_size: NA; cdr3_length: 16; j_call: TRBJ2-5; cdr3_aa: CASSEGAHWSGETQYF; cdr3_nt: TGTGCCAGCAGTGAGGGGGCACACTGGTCGGGTGAGACCCAGTACTTC
v_call: TRBV7-2; d_call: NA; clone_size: NA; cdr3_length: 14; j_call: TRBJ1-4; cdr3_aa: CASSLGGLNEKLFF; cdr3_nt: TGTGCCAGCAGCTTAGGGGGCCTTAATGAAAAACTGTTTTTT
v_call: TRBV5-8; d_call: TRBD2; clone_size: NA; cdr3_length: 19; j_call: TRBJ2-2; cdr3_aa: CASSSTTLAGGPNTGELFF; cdr3_nt: TGTGCCAGCAGCTCAACAACCTTAGCGGGAGGGCCGAACACCGGGGAGCTGTTTTTT
v_call: TRBV5-1; d_call: TRBD1; clone_size: NA; cdr3_length: 15; j_call: TRBJ2-5; cdr3_aa: CASSSTGETQETQYF; cdr3_nt: TGCGCCAGCAGCTCGACAGGGGAAACCCAAGAGACCCAGTACTTC
v_call: TRBV18; d_call: NA; clone_size: NA; cdr3_length: 15; j_call: TRBJ1-5; cdr3_aa: CASSPVGGEGQPQHF; cdr3_nt: TGTGCCAGCTCACCAGTGGGAGGCGAAGGTCAGCCCCAGCATTTT
v_call: TRBV3-1/TRBV3-2; d_call: TRBD1; clone_size: NA; cdr3_length: 16; j_call: TRBJ1-2; cdr3_aa: CASSQGDRVGDYGYTF; cdr3_nt: TGTGCCAGCAGCCAAGGGGACAGGGTGGGGGACTATGGCTACACCTTC
v_call: TRBV2; d_call: TRBD1; clone_size: NA; cdr3_length: 13; j_call: TRBJ1-2; cdr3_aa: CASRTGVDYGYTF; cdr3_nt: TGTGCCAGCCGGACAGGGGTAGACTATGGCTACACCTTC
v_call: TRBV21-1; d_call: NA; clone_size: once; cdr3_length: 12; j_call: TRBJ1-2; cdr3_aa: CAFRPEGYGYTF; cdr3_nt: TGTGCCTTTAGACCCGAGGGCTATGGCTACACCTTC
v_call: TRBV6-5; d_call: TRBD2; clone_size: NA; cdr3_length: 14; j_call: TRBJ2-7; cdr3_aa: CATATSPLTYEQYF; cdr3_nt: TGTGCCACAGCGACTAGCCCTCTTACCTACGAGCAGTACTTC
v_call: TRBV7-2; d_call: NA; clone_size: NA; cdr3_length: 15; j_call: TRBJ1-4; cdr3_aa: CASSLAGGGAEKLFF; cdr3_nt: TGTGCCAGCAGCTTAGCGGGGGGGGGAGCTGAAAAACTGTTTTTT
v_call: TRBV9; d_call: NA; clone_size: NA; cdr3_length: 14; j_call: TRBJ2-2; cdr3_aa: CASSPRQRSGELFF; cdr3_nt: TGTGCCAGCAGCCCACGACAACGGTCCGGGGAGCTGTTTTTT
v_call: TRBV12-3/TRBV12-4; d_call: NA; clone_size: NA; cdr3_length: 12; j_call: TRBJ1-1; cdr3_aa: CASIGGSTEAFF; cdr3_nt: TGTGCCAGCATTGGAGGTAGCACTGAAGCTTTCTTT